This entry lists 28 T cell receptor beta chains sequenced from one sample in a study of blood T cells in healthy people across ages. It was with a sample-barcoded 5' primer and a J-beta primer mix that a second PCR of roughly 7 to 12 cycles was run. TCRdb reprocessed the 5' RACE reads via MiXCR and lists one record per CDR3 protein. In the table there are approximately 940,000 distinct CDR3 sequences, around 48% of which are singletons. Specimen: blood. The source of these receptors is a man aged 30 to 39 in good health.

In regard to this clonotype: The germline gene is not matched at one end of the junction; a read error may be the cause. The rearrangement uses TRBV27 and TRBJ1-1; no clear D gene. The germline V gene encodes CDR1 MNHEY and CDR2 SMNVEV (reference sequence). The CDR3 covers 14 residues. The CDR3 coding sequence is TGTACCAGCAAGTTAGGTGCTGGGATGGTTGAAGCTTTCTTT. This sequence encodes CTSKLGAGMVEAFF.

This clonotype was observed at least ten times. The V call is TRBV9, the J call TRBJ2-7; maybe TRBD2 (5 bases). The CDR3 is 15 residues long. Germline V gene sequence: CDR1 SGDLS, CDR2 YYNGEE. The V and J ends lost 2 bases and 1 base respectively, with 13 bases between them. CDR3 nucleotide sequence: TGTGCCAGCAGCGTGGGTACTCTAGCTTCCTACGAGCAGTACTTC. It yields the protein CASSVGTLASYEQYF.

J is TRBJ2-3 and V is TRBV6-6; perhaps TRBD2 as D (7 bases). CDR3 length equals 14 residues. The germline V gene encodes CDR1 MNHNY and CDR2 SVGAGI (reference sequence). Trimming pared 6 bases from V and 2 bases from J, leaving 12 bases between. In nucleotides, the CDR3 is TGTGCCAGCAGGCTCGGGGGGCCCACAGATACGCAGTATTTT. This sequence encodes CASRLGGPTDTQYF.

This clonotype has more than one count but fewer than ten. CDR3 sequence reads: CASSQVPGSSSGANVLTF. CDR3 DNA: TGCGCCAGCAGCCAAGTACCAGGTTCTAGTTCTGGGGCCAACGTCCTGACTTTC. V is TRBV4-1 and J is TRBJ2-6, with D uncertain. V was clipped by 1 base and J by 1 base, with 14 bases between them. The germline V gene encodes CDR1 MGHRA and CDR2 YSYEKL. The CDR3 spans 18 residues.

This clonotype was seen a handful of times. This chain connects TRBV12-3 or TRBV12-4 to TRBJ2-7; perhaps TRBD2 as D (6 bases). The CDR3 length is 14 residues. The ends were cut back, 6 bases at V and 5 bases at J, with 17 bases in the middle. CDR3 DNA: TGTGCCAGCAGAGGAGCGGGTCTCGTCCACGAGCAGTACTTC. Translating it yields CASRGAGLVHEQYF.

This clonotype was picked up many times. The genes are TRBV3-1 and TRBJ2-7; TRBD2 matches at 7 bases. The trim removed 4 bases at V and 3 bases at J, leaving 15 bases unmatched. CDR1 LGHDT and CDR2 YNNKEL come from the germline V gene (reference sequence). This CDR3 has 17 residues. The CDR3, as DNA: TGTGCCAGCAGCCCGTTCAAGTTTGGCGGGGGATTCTACGAGCAGTACTTC. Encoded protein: CASSPFKFGGGFYEQYF.

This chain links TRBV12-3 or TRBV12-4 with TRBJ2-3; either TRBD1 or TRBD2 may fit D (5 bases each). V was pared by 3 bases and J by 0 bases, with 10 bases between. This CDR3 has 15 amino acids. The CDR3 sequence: CASSLGDPSTDTQYF. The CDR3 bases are TGTGCCAGCAGTTTGGGGGACCCTAGCACAGATACGCAGTATTTT.

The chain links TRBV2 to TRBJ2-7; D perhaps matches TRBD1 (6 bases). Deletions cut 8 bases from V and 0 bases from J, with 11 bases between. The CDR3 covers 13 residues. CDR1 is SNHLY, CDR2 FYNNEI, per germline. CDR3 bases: TGTGCCAGCGGCATACAGGGCTCCTACGAGCAGTACTTC. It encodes CASGIQGSYEQYF.

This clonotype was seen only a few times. The CDR3 reads CASSYGVGSYEQYF. In nucleotides, the CDR3 is TGTGCCAGCAGTTACGGGGTTGGGTCCTACGAGCAGTACTTC. The chain uses TRBV6-5 and TRBJ2-7; D not certain. The CDR3 sequence is 14 residues long. Germline V gene sequence: CDR1 MNHEY, CDR2 SVGAGI. The germline V and J ends were trimmed by 2 bases and 1 base, with 9 bases remaining between them.

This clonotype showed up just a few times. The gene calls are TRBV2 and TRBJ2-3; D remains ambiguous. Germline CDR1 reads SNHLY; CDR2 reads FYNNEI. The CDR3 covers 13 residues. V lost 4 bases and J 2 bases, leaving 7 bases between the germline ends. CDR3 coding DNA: TGTGCCAGCAGTGCCATCAACACAGATACGCAGTATTTT. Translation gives CASSAINTDTQYF.

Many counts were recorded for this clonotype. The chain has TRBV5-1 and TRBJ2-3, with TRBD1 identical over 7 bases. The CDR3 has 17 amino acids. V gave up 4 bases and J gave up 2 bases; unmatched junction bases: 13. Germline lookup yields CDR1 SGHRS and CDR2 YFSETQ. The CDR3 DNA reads TGCGCCAGCAGCCGCACGCTAGGGGGACAGACCACAGATACGCAGTATTTT. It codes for CASSRTLGGQTTDTQYF. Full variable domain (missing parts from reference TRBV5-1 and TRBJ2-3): KAGVTQTPRYLIKTRGQQVTLSCSPISGHRSVSWYQQTPGQGLQFLFEYFSETQRNKGNFPGRFSGRQFSNSRSEMNVSTLELGDSALYLCASSRTLGGQTTDTQYFGPGTRLTVL.

In DNA form, the CDR3 reads TGCGCCAGCAGCCCCTACGTAGCGGGCGAGGCCCAGTACTTC. Translated: CASSPYVAGEAQYF. This chain joins TRBV4-1 and TRBJ2-5; 7 bases fit TRBD2. Trimming cost V 4 bases and J 9 bases; bases outside gene matches: 11. CDR1 is MGHRA and CDR2 is YSYEKL in the germline V gene. This CDR3 region has 14 residues.

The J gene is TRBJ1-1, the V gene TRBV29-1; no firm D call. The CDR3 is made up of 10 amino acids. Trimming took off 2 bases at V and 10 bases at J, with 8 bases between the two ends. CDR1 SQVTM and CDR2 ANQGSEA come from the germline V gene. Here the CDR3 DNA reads TGCAGCGTTGAATTAGGGAGAGCTTTCTTT. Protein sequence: CSVELGRAFF.

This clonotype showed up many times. The CDR3 coding sequence is TGTGCCAGCAGTTCAGTCAGCTCCTACGAGCAGTACTTC. This sequence encodes CASSSVSSYEQYF. The rearrangement joins TRBV27 to TRBJ2-7; D gene ambiguous. Germline assignment: CDR1 MNHEY and CDR2 SMNVEV (reference sequence). The CDR3 spans 13 residues. V was cut by 4 bases and J by 0 bases, with 7 bases left in between.

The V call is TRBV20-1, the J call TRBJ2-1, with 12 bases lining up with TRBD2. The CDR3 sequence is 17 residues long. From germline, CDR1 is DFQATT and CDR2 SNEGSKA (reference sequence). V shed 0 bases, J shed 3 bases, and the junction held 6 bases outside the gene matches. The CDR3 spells CSARDPRTSGIYNEQFF. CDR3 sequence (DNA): TGCAGTGCTAGAGATCCTCGGACTAGCGGGATCTACAATGAGCAGTTCTTC.

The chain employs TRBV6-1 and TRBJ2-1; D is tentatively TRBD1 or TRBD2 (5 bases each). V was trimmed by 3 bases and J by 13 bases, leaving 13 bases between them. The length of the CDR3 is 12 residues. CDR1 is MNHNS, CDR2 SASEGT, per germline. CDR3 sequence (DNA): TGTGCCAGCAGTGAGCCCGGGGCGACTCAGTTCTTC. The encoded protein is CASSEPGATQFF.

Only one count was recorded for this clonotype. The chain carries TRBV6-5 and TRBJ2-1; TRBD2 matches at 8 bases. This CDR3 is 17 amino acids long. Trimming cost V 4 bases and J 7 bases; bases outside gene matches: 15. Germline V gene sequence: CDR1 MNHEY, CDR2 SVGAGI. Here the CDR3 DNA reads TGTGCCAGCAGTTTTAATAGGCGGGGGGCCCGCTATAATGAGCAGTTCTTC. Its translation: CASSFNRRGARYNEQFF.

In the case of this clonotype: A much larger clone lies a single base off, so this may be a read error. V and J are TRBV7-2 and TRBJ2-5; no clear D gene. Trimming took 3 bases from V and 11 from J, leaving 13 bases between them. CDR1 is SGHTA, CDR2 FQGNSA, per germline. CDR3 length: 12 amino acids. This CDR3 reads CASSFRTNEQYF. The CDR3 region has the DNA TGTGCCAGCAGCTTTAGGACCAATGAGCAGTACTTC.

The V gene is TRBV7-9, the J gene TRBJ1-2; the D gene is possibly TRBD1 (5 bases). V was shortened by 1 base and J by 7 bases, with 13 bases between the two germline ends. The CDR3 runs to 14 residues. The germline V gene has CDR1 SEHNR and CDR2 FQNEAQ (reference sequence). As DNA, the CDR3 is TGTGCCAGCAGCTTAGTCCAGGGAGGCGGTGGCTACACCTTC. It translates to CASSLVQGGGGYTF.

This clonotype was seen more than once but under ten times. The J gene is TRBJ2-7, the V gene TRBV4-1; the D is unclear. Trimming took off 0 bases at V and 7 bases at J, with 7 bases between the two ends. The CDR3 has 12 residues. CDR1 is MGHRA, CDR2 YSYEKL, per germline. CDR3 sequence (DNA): TGCGCCAGCAGCCAAGATTATATAGAGCAGTACTTC. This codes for CASSQDYIEQYF.

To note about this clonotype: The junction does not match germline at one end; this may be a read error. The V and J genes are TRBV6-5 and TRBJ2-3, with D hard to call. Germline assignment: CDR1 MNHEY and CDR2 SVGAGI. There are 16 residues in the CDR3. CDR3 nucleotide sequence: TGTGCCAGCAGTTCGTCCTTATTCGCAACTACAGATTCGCAGTATTTT. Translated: CASSSSLFATTDSQYF.

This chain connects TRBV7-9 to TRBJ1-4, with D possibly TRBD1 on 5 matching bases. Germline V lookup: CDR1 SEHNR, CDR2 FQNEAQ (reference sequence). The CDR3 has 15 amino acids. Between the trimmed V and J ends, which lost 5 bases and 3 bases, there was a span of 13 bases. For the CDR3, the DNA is TGTGCCAGCAGCGTTGGGGGGAATCCTAATGAAAAACTGTTTTTT. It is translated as CASSVGGNPNEKLFF.

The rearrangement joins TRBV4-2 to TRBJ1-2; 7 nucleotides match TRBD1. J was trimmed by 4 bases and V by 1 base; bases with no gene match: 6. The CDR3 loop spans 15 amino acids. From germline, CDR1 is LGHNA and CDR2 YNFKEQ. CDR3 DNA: TGTGCCAGCAGCCAAGGCCAGGGGGATTCCTATGGCTACACCTTC. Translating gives CASSQGQGDSYGYTF.

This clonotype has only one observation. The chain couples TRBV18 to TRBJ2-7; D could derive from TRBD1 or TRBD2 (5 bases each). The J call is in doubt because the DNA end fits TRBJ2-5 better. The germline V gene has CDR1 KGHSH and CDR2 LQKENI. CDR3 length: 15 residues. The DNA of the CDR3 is TGTGCCAGCTCACTCCTTTCCCAGGGCGGAGGGACCCAGTACTTC. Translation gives CASSLLSQGGGTQYF.

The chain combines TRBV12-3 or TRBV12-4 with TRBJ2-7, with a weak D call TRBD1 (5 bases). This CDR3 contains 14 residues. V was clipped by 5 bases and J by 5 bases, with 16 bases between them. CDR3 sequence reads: CASSTIRRGNEQYF. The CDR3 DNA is TGTGCCAGCAGTACTATCCGAAGGGGTAACGAGCAGTACTTC.

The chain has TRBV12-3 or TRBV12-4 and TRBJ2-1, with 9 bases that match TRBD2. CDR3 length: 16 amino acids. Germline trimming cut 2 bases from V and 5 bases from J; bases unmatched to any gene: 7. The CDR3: CASSLHQGLAHNEQFF. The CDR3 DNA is TGTGCCAGCAGTTTACACCAGGGACTAGCCCACAATGAGCAGTTCTTC.

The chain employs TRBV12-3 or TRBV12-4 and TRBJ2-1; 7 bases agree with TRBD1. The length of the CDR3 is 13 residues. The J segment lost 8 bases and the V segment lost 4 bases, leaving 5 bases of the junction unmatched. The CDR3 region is CASSSTGVDEQFF. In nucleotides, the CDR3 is TGTGCCAGCAGTTCTACAGGGGTGGATGAGCAGTTCTTC.

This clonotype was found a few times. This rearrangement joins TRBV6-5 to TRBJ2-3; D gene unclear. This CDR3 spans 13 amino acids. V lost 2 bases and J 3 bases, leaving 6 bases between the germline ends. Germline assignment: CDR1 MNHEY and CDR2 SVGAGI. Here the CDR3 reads CASSYLGTDTQYF. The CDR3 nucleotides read TGTGCCAGCAGTTACCTAGGGACAGATACGCAGTATTTT.